This entry describes one T cell receptor (beta chain). The antigen remains unidentified. These data belong to a study of cytomegalovirus exposure and HLA in healthy donors. The study, taken as a whole, reports: Reports indicated that the classifier achieved high specificity and sensitivity in diagnosing cytomegalovirus status. In a later analysis, several top co-occurrence clusters appeared linked to parvovirus B19, influenza, CMV and Epstein-Barr virus. Most TCR sequences were seen very rarely across donors, but some public TCRs occurred in many.

The junction had 5 bases not matched to a gene; V was cut back by 4 bases and J by 3 bases. Germline V gene lookup returns CDR1 SGHDT and CDR2 YYEEEE. This CDR3 spans 15 amino acids. Primers: 60 Vbeta forward and 13 Jbeta reverse. Measured with immunoSEQ multiplex PCR; TCRdb has only the in-frame clones, and not every one. The sample has some 130,000 clones; roughly 80% are singletons. Sequencing was performed on PBMCs. The TCR was taken from a man between 18 and 35 years old in good health and CMV-seronegative. The chain combines TRBV5-6 with TRBJ2-2; 8 bases match TRBD1. The CDR3 sequence is CASSLVQGDTGELFF. The CDR3 nucleotides are TGTGCCAGCAGCCTTGTACAGGGGGACACCGGGGAGCTGTTTTTT.